Listed here is a single TCR beta chain. Its antigen is as yet unknown. These data are taken from a study of cytomegalovirus exposure and HLA in healthy donors. The study's findings and limits: In a later analysis, TCR beta V- and J-gene trimming was associated with a missense DCLRE1C variant.

The PCR had 60 Vbeta and 13 Jbeta primers. Clones were sequenced by immunoSEQ multiplex PCR, and TCRdb holds only the in-frame ones, with some missing. The sample gives around 180,000 clones, about 80% of which show up once; roughly 0.76% is in the top ten. This CDR3 contains 12 residues. V was pared by 2 bases and J by 3 bases, with 5 bases between. The V gene's germline CDR1 is LNHNV and CDR2 YYDKDF (reference sequence). Sequencing input: PBMCs. The rearrangement uses TRBV15 and TRBJ2-7; no firm D call. This TCR was sampled from a woman between 40 and 55 years old in good health and CMV-seronegative. The CDR3 bases are TGTGCCACCAGCAGACCTTACTACGAGCAGTACTTC. It codes for CATSRPYYEQYF. The whole variable domain, filled in from reference TRBV15 and TRBJ2-7, reads DAMVIQNPRYQVTQFGKPVTLSCSQTLNHNVMYWYQQKSSQAPKLLFHYYDKDFNNEADTPDNFQSRRPNTSFCFLDIRSPGLGDTAMYLCATSRPYYEQYFGPGTRLTVT.